This record concerns one TCR beta chain sequence. The authors' processing: Quantification of nucleated cells was approximated via reference gene primer amplification. This table comes from immunoSEQ multiplex PCR, and its TCRdb copy is limited to in-frame clones, with some not included. The V and J calls and clone size come from that table; D and trimming were worked out from the DNA. Of nearly 300,000 clones in the sample, approximately 84% were seen once. V shed 5 bases and J 4 bases; nucleotides not matched to a gene: 4. CDR3 length: 14 amino acids. The germline V gene has CDR1 SGHDN and CDR2 FVKESK. This specimen comes from a study of blood T cell repertoires in COVID-19. Across the study: From the United States, Italy and Spain came samples of acute and convalescent COVID-19. Sources were T cells, B-cell-depleted T cells, or PBMCs; the material itself was cDNA or gDNA.

In Seattle, patients joined the study during active infection and were tracked longitudinally. Sequenced sample: peripheral blood. V and J are TRBV14 and TRBJ2-1; 8 bases match TRBD1. This clonotype originated in a human donor with COVID-19, enrolled during active disease. The donor label of this sample is uncertain. This CDR3 reads CASSSGTGYNEQFF. The CDR3 DNA sequence: TGTGCCAGCAGCTCCGGGACAGGATACAATGAGCAGTTCTTC.